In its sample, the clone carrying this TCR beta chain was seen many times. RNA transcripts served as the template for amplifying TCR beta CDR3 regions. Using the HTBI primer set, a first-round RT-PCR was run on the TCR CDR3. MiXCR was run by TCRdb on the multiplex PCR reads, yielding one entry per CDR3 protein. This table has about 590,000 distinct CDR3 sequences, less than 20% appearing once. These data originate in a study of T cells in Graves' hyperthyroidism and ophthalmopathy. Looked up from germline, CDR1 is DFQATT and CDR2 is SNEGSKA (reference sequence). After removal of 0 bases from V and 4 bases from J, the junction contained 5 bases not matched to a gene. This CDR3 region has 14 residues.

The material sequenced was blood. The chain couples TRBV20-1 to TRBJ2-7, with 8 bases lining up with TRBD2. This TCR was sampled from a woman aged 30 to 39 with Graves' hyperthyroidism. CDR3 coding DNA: TGCAGTGCTAGAGAGGCCCAGCGGGGGTACGAGCAGTACTTC. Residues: CSAREAQRGYEQYF.